This passage covers 22 T cell receptor beta chains from one sample sequenced in a study of shared clonotypes between healthy human individuals. The repertoire was sequenced with immunoSEQ multiplex PCR; TCRdb's copy has only in-frame clones and lacks some. The sample lists hundreds of thousands of clones, roughly three quarters occurring once. The sequenced sample was PBMCs. The receptors were sampled from a woman aged 40 to 49 in good health. Some clones in this sample may be carry-over from other donors' samples.

The rearrangement joins TRBV28 to TRBJ1-2; TRBD1 might be the D (5 bases). The CDR3 contains 14 residues. The germline V gene has CDR1 MDHEN and CDR2 SYDVKM. V shed 6 bases and J shed 2 bases, with 13 bases lying between them. DNA of the CDR3: TGTGCCAGCAGCTTGCCCCGGGGCAACTATGGCTACACCTTC. The encoded protein is CASSLPRGNYGYTF.

The chain has TRBV18 and TRBJ2-7; no clear D. From germline, CDR1 is KGHSH and CDR2 LQKENI. V was shortened by 3 bases and J by 0 bases, with 9 bases between the two germline ends. This CDR3 is built from 14 residues. DNA of the CDR3: TGTGCCAGCTCACCGAGTCCTATCTCCTACGAGCAGTACTTC. Residues: CASSPSPISYEQYF.

This clone came up once. The chain carries TRBV10-1 and TRBJ2-4, with D hard to call. V was pared by 4 bases and J by 11 bases, with 6 bases between. CDR3 length: 10 residues. Germline CDR1 and CDR2: WNHNN and SYGVQD (reference sequence). The DNA of the CDR3 is TGCGCCAGCAGTGTTGGGGTTCAGTACTTC. It yields the protein CASSVGVQYF.

This chain joins TRBV18 and TRBJ2-1; 7 bases are a match to TRBD2. Germline V CDR1 and CDR2: KGHSH, LQKENI. V shed 2 bases and J 5 bases; nucleotides not matched to a gene: 15. The CDR3 consists of 18 residues. CDR3 sequence reads: CASSPTVPRVGTNNEQFF. In DNA, the CDR3 is TGTGCCAGCTCACCAACCGTACCGCGGGTCGGGACTAACAATGAGCAGTTCTTC.

V and J are TRBV12-5 and TRBJ1-1; maybe TRBD1 (6 bases). CDR1 LGHNT and CDR2 FRNRAP come from the germline V gene. Trimming removed 1 base from V and 1 base from J, with 10 bases in between. The CDR3 runs to 15 residues. CDR3 sequence reads: CASGLARGKNTEAFF. CDR3 sequence (DNA): TGTGCTAGTGGTTTGGCCAGGGGCAAGAACACTGAAGCTTTCTTT.

Worth noting for this clone: Different DNA sequences within this sample yield the same CDR3. CDR3 DNA sequence: TGTGCCAGTAGTATAGGCACTAGCGGGAGGACCTACAATGAGCAGTTCTTC. Translation: CASSIGTSGRTYNEQFF. The chain employs TRBV19 and TRBJ2-1, with TRBD2 matching over 12 bases. Germline trimming cut 1 base from V and 2 bases from J; bases unmatched to any gene: 3. The CDR3 is 17 residues long. CDR1 is LNHDA and CDR2 is SQIVND in the germline V gene (reference sequence). Complete variable domain (other parts from reference TRBV19 and TRBJ2-1): DGGITQSPKYLFRKEGQNVTLSCEQNLNHDAMYWYRQDPGQGLRLIYYSQIVNDFQKGDIAEGYSVSREKKESFPLTVTSAQKNPTAFYLCASSIGTSGRTYNEQFFGPGTRLTVL.

This chain connects TRBV10-1 to TRBJ2-1, with 10 bases that match TRBD2. Germline CDR1 WNHNN, CDR2 SYGVQD (reference sequence). The V and J ends lost 7 bases and 10 bases, in that order; junction bases with no gene match: 25. The CDR3 has 19 residues. The CDR3 DNA reads TGCGCCAGCACCGAGACCCCAGGTGCAGCGGGAGGGCCCTCCTACGAGCAGTTCTTC. This gives the protein CASTETPGAAGGPSYEQFF.

In the case of this clone: With only one base between it and a far larger clone, this is likely a read error. V and J are TRBV27 and TRBJ1-4; D gene ambiguous. Germline V gives CDR1 MNHEY, CDR2 SMNVEV (reference sequence). The CDR3 sequence is 14 residues long. The chain's CDR3 is CASRLTPTNGKLFF. CDR3 in DNA: TGTGCCAGCAGACTGACCCCAACTAATGGAAAACTGTTTTTT.

This chain uses TRBV28 with TRBJ2-1; 10 bases line up with TRBD2. In germline, CDR1 is MDHEN, CDR2 SYDVKM. Germline trimming cut 10 bases from V and 6 bases from J; bases unmatched to any gene: 12. The CDR3 totals 15 residues. CDR3 sequence: CATRTSGGGFNEQFF. In DNA, the CDR3 is TGTGCCACCAGGACTAGCGGAGGCGGGTTCAATGAGCAGTTCTTC.

As concerns this clone: A clone one base away is much larger, so this may be a read error. The chain carries TRBV30 and TRBJ2-5; D ambiguous. V gave up 0 bases and J gave up 10 bases, with 18 bases separating them. Germline lookup yields CDR1 GTSNPN and CDR2 SVGIG (reference sequence). The CDR3 totals 14 residues. The CDR3 DNA follows: TGTGCCTGGAGTGTAATTCCCGGCAGGAAGATCCAGTACTTC. The encoded protein is CAWSVIPGRKIQYF.

This clone has more than one count but fewer than ten. The rearrangement joins TRBV7-2 to TRBJ2-7; 12 bases agree with TRBD2. The V and J ends lost 4 bases and 1 base, in that order; junction bases with no gene match: 2. The CDR3 extends over 15 amino acids. Looked up from germline, CDR1 is SGHTA and CDR2 is FQGNSA. As DNA, the CDR3 is TGTGCCAGCAGCTCCACTAGCGGGAGGTCCTACGAGCAGTACTTC. Protein product: CASSSTSGRSYEQYF. Filled out from reference TRBV7-2 and TRBJ2-7, the complete variable domain reads GAGVSQSPSNKVTEKGKDVELRCDPISGHTALYWYRQSLGQGLEFLIYFQGNSAPDKSGLPSDRFSAERTGGSVSTLTIQRTQQEDSAVYLCASSSTSGRSYEQYFGPGTRLTVT.

Concerning this clone: A single base is all that separates this from a far larger clone, so a read error is likely. The rearrangement links TRBV27 to TRBJ2-7, with D possibly TRBD1 on 5 matching bases. The germline V gene has CDR1 MNHEY and CDR2 SMNVEV (reference sequence). The CDR3 sequence is 14 residues long. DNA for the CDR3: TGTGCCGGCAGTCCCACTCGGACACTTTACGAGCAGTACTTC. Protein sequence: CAGSPTRTLYEQYF.

The V and J genes are TRBV10-3 and TRBJ2-3, with unresolved D. CDR3 length: 15 amino acids. In germline, CDR1 is ENHRY, CDR2 SYGVKD. The germline V and J ends were trimmed by 1 base and 0 bases, with 8 bases remaining between them. The CDR3 here is CAISEYLASTDTQYF. DNA of the CDR3: TGTGCCATCAGTGAGTATCTGGCAAGCACAGATACGCAGTATTTT.

This clone was counted a few times. The chain combines TRBV9 with TRBJ2-1; D call uncertain. Germline-derived CDR1 and CDR2 are SGDLS and YYNGEE. The CDR3 spans 15 residues. The V end was cut by 0 bases, the J end by 1 base, with 8 bases between. The CDR3 spells CASSVDPGSYNEQFF. CDR3 DNA sequence: TGTGCCAGCAGCGTAGACCCAGGTTCCTACAATGAGCAGTTCTTC.

As concerns this clone: Given a much more abundant clone one base away, this may be a read error. This chain uses TRBV2 with TRBJ1-1; D uncertain. The CDR3 runs 13 residues. CDR1 and CDR2 (germline): SNHLY, FYNNEI. V was trimmed by 5 bases and J by 1 base, leaving 8 bases between them. The CDR3 reads CASSRRQNTEAFF. Written as DNA, the CDR3 is TGTGCCAGCAGTAGACGGCAGAACACTGAAGCTTTCTTT. The full variable domain, with the rest looked up from reference TRBV2 and TRBJ1-1, is EPEVTQTPSHQVTQMGQEVILRCVPISNHLYFYWYRQILGQKVEFLVSFYNNEISEKSEIFDDQFSVERPDGSNFTLKIRSTKLEDSAMYFCASSRRQNTEAFFGQGTRLTVV.

The V and J genes are TRBV30 and TRBJ1-3, with TRBD1 identical over 8 bases. Trimming cost V 4 bases and J 0 bases; bases outside gene matches: 5. The germline V gene encodes CDR1 GTSNPN and CDR2 SVGIG (reference sequence). The CDR3 covers 15 residues. Here the CDR3 DNA reads TGTGCCTGGAAGGGACAGGCGAGCTCTGGAAACACCATATATTTT. Protein sequence: CAWKGQASSGNTIYF.

This rearrangement joins TRBV5-1 to TRBJ2-7; TRBD1 agrees at 8 bases. V gave up 0 bases and J gave up 6 bases; unmatched junction bases: 8. Germline lookup yields CDR1 SGHRS and CDR2 YFSETQ. This CDR3 has 15 amino acids. CDR3 residues: CASSLAWAQGAEQYF. The CDR3 DNA reads as TGCGCCAGCAGCTTGGCCTGGGCTCAGGGGGCCGAGCAGTACTTC.

In nucleotides, the CDR3 is TGTGCCAGCAGCCCGAGACAGGGACCCACTACCGAGCAGTACTTC. It codes for CASSPRQGPTTEQYF. This rearrangement joins TRBV11-3 to TRBJ2-7; the match to TRBD1 covers 7 bases. Germline V lookup: CDR1 SGHNT, CDR2 YENEEA. The CDR3 has 15 amino acids. V gave up 5 bases and J gave up 6 bases; unmatched junction bases: 13.

The chain couples TRBV15 to TRBJ1-4; D is unresolved. V lost 0 bases and J 8 bases, leaving 10 bases between the germline ends. The CDR3 runs 14 residues. From germline, CDR1 is LNHNV and CDR2 YYDKDF (reference sequence). The CDR3 is CATSRDPPGEKLFF. The CDR3 bases are TGTGCCACCAGCAGAGATCCCCCGGGAGAAAAACTGTTTTTT.

A word on this clone: This may arise from a read error, as a much more abundant clone is one base away. The CDR3 region has the DNA TGTGCCAGCAGTGAAAAGGGGGGTACCGTGTTAACGGCGACCCGGTACTTC. As protein: CASSEKGGTVLTATRYF. V is TRBV2 and J is TRBJ2-5; tentatively, D is TRBD1 or TRBD2 (6 bases each). Looked up from germline, CDR1 is SNHLY and CDR2 is FYNNEI. The CDR3 is 17 amino acids.

The rearrangement links TRBV10-1 to TRBJ2-1; tentative D call: TRBD1 (7 bases). This CDR3 is 16 amino acids long. Germline CDR1 reads WNHNN; CDR2 reads SYGVQD (reference sequence). V lost 0 bases and J 5 bases, leaving 14 bases between the germline ends. The CDR3 region has the DNA TGCGCCAGCAGTGAGTCGCGGGGACAGATCAACAATGAGCAGTTCTTC. This translates into CASSESRGQINNEQFF.

As for this clone: This sequence is one base from a far larger clone and is likely a read error. This sequence joins TRBV7-9 and TRBJ1-3; D gene unclear. Germline V lookup: CDR1 SEHNR, CDR2 FQNEAQ (reference sequence). CDR3 size: 14 residues. CDR3 sequence reads: CASSLAGAGNTTYF. CDR3 coding DNA: TGTGCCAGCAGCTTAGCAGGAGCTGGAAACACCACATATTTT. Based on the CDR3 plus reference TRBV7-9 and TRBJ1-3, the full variable domain is DTGVSQNPRHKITKRGQNVTFRCDPISEHNRLYWYRQTLGQGPEFLTYFQNEAQLEKSRLLSDRFSAERPKGSFSTLEIQRTEQGDSAMYLCASSLAGAGNTTYFGEGSWLTVV.